This TCR beta chain was found in a study of siplizumab effects on memory and regulatory T cells. Study conclusions and caveats: Where siplizumab was present, mappable alloreactive CD4+ clones averaged about 65% Treg-derived, compared with 25% to 30% in controls.

The germline gives CDR1 LNHDA, CDR2 SQIVND (reference sequence). The CDR3 contains 13 residues. After removal of 3 bases from V and 6 bases from J, the junction contained 4 bases not matched to a gene. Repertoires were generated with immunoSEQ multiplex PCR, while TCRdb's copy carries only in-frame clones and drops some. The data contain about 100,000 clones, about 94% of them singletons. Remarks on this clone: The antigen is undetermined.

This sequence was found in a human donor in good health. Input material: non-Treg CD4+ T cells sorted from blood. The chain employs TRBV19 and TRBJ2-7, with TRBD1 matching 8 bases. DNA for the CDR3: TGTGCCAGTAGTATCCGGGACAGGCTCGAGCAGTACTTC. It specifies CASSIRDRLEQYF.